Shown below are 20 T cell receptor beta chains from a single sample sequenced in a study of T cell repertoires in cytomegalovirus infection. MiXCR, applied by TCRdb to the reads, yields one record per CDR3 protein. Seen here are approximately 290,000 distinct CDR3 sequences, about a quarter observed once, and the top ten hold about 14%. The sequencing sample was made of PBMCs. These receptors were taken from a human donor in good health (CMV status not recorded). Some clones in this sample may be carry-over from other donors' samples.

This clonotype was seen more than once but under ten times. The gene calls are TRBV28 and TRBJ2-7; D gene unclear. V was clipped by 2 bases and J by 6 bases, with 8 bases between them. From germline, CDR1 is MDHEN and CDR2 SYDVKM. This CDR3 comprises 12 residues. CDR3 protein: CASSLTGFEQYF. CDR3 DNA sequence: TGTGCCAGCAGTTTAACCGGCTTCGAGCAGTACTTC.

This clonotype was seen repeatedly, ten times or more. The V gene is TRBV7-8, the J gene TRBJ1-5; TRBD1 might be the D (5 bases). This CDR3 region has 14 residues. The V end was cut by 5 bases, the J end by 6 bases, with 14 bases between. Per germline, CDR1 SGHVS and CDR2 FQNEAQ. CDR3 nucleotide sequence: TGTGCCAGCAGCCGGCAGGGTGATGGTCAGCCCCAGCATTTT. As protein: CASSRQGDGQPQHF.

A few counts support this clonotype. The CDR3 region has the DNA TGTGCCAGCAGCTTACAGGGTGGCTACGAGCAGTACTTC. Translating it yields CASSLQGGYEQYF. The chain is built from TRBV7-9 and TRBJ2-7, with D possibly being TRBD1 (5 bases). Germline loops: CDR1 SEHNR, CDR2 FQNEAQ (reference sequence). The CDR3 totals 13 residues. The V gene lost 2 bases and the J gene lost 3 bases, with 8 bases spanning the gap. Full variable domain (rest looked up from reference TRBV7-9 and TRBJ2-7): DTGVSQNPRHKITKRGQNVTFRCDPISEHNRLYWYRQTLGQGPEFLTYFQNEAQLEKSRLLSDRFSAERPKGSFSTLEIQRTEQGDSAMYLCASSLQGGYEQYFGPGTRLTVT.

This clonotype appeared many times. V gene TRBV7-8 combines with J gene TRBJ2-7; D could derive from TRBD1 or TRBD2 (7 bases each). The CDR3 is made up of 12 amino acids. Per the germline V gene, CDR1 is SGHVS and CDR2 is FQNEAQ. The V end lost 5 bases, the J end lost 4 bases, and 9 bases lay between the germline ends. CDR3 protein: CASSQGGYEQYF. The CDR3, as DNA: TGTGCCAGCAGCCAGGGGGGGTACGAGCAGTACTTC.

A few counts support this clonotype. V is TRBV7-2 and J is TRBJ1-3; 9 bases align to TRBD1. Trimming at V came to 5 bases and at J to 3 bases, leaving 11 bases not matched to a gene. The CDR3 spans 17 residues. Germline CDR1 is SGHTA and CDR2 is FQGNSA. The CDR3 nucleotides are TGTGCCAGCAGCCCAAGGCGCCGGGACAGGGATGGAAACACCATATATTTT. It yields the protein CASSPRRRDRDGNTIYF.

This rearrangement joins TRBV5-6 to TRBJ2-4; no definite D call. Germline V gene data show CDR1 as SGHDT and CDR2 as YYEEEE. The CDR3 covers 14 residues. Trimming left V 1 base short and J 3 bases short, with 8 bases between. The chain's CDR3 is CASSLFNSKNIQYF. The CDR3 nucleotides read TGTGCCAGCAGCTTGTTTAACAGCAAAAACATTCAGTACTTC.

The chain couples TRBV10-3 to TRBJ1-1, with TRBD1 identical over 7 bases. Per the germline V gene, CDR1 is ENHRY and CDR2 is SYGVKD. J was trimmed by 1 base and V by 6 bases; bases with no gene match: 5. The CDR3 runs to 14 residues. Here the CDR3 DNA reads TGTGCCATCAGAAGCGGGACAGAGAACACTGAAGCTTTCTTT. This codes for CAIRSGTENTEAFF.

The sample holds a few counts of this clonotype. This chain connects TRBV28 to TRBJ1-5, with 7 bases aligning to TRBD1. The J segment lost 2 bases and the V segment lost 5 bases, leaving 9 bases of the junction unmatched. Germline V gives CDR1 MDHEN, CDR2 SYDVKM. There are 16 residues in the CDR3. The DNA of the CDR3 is TGTGCCAGCAGTCCACAGGGGTTTGGGGGCAATCAGCCCCAGCATTTT. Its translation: CASSPQGFGGNQPQHF.

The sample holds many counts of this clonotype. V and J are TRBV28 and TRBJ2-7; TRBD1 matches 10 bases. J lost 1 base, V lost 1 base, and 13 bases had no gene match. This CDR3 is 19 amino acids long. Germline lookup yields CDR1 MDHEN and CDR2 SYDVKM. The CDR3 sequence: CASSLFWDRGTQPSYEQYF. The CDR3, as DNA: TGTGCCAGCAGTTTATTCTGGGACAGGGGAACCCAACCTTCCTACGAGCAGTACTTC.

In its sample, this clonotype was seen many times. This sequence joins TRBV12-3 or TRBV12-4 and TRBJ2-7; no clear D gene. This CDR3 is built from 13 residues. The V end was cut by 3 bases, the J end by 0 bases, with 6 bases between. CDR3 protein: CASSLSSSYEQYF. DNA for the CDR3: TGTGCCAGCAGTTTGAGCAGCTCCTACGAGCAGTACTTC.

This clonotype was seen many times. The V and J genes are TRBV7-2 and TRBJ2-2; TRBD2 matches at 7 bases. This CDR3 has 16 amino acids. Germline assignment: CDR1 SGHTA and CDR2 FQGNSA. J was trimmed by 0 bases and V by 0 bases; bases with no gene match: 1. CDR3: CASSLAGLPNTGELFF. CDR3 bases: TGTGCCAGCAGCTTAGCGGGACTACCGAACACCGGGGAGCTGTTTTTT.

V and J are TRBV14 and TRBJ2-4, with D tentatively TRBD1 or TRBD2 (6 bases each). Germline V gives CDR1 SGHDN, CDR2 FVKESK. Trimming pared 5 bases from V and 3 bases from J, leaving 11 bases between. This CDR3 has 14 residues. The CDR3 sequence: CASSSRGGKNIQYF. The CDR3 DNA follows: TGTGCCAGCAGCTCCAGGGGAGGCAAAAACATTCAGTACTTC.

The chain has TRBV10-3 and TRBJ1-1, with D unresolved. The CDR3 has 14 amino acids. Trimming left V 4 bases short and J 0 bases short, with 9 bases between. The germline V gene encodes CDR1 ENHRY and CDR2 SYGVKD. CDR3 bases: TGTGCCATCAGTGTTGGAGGTTTGAACACTGAAGCTTTCTTT. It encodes CAISVGGLNTEAFF.

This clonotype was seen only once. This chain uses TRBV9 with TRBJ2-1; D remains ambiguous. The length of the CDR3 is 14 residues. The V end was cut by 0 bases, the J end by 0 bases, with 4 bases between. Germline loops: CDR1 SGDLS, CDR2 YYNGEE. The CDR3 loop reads CASSVALSYNEQFF. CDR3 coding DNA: TGTGCCAGCAGCGTAGCCCTCTCCTACAATGAGCAGTTCTTC.

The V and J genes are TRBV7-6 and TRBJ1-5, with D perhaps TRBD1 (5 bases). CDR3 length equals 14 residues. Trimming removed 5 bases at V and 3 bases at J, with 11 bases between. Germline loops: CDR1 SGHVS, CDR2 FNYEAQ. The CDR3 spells CASSPRQPNQPQHF. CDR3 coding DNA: TGTGCCAGCAGCCCACGACAGCCCAATCAGCCCCAGCATTTT. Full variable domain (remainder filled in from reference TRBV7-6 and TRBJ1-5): GAGVSQSPRYKVTKRGQDVALRCDPISGHVSLYWYRQALGQGPEFLTYFNYEAQQDKSGLPNDRFSAERPEGSISTLTIQRTEQRDSAMYRCASSPRQPNQPQHFGDGTRLSIL.

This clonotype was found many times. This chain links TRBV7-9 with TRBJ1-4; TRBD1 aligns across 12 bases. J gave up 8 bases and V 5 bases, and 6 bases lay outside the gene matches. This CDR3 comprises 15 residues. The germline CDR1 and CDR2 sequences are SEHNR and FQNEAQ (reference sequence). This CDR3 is CASSGGDRGQEKLFF. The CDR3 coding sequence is TGTGCCAGCAGCGGCGGGGACAGGGGGCAGGAAAAACTGTTTTTT.

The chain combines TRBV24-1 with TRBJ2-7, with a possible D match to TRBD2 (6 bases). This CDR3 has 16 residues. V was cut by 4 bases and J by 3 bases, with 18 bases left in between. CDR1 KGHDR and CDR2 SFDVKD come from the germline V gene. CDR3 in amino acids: CATSDLSLGLLYEQYF. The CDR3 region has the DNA TGTGCCACCAGTGACCTCTCGTTGGGACTCCTCTACGAGCAGTACTTC.

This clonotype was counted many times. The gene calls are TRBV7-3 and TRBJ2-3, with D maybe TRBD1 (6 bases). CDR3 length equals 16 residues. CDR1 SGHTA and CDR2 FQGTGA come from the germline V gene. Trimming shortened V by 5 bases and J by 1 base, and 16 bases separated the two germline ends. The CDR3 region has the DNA TGTGCCAGCAGCCCGACACGTCCAGGGGGCACAGATACGCAGTATTTT. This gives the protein CASSPTRPGGTDTQYF.

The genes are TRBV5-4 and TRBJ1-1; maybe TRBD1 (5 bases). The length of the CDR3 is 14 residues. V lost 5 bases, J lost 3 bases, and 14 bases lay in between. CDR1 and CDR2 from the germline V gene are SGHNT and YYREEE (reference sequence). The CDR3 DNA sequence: TGTGCCAGCAGACCCCGGGGGGGGGACACTGAAGCTTTCTTT. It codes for CASRPRGGDTEAFF. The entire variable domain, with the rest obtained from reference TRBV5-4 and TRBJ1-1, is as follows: ETGVTQSPTHLIKTRGQQVTLRCSSQSGHNTVSWYQQALGQGPQFIFQYYREEENGRGNFPPRFSGLQFPNYSSELNVNALELDDSALYLCASRPRGGDTEAFFGQGTRLTVV.

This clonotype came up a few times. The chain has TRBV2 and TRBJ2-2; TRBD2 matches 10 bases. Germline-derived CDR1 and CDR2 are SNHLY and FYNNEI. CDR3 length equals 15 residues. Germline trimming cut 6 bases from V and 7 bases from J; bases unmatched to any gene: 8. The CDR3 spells CASRPSGSFGGELFF. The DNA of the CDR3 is TGTGCCAGCAGACCTAGCGGGAGTTTTGGCGGGGAGCTGTTTTTT.